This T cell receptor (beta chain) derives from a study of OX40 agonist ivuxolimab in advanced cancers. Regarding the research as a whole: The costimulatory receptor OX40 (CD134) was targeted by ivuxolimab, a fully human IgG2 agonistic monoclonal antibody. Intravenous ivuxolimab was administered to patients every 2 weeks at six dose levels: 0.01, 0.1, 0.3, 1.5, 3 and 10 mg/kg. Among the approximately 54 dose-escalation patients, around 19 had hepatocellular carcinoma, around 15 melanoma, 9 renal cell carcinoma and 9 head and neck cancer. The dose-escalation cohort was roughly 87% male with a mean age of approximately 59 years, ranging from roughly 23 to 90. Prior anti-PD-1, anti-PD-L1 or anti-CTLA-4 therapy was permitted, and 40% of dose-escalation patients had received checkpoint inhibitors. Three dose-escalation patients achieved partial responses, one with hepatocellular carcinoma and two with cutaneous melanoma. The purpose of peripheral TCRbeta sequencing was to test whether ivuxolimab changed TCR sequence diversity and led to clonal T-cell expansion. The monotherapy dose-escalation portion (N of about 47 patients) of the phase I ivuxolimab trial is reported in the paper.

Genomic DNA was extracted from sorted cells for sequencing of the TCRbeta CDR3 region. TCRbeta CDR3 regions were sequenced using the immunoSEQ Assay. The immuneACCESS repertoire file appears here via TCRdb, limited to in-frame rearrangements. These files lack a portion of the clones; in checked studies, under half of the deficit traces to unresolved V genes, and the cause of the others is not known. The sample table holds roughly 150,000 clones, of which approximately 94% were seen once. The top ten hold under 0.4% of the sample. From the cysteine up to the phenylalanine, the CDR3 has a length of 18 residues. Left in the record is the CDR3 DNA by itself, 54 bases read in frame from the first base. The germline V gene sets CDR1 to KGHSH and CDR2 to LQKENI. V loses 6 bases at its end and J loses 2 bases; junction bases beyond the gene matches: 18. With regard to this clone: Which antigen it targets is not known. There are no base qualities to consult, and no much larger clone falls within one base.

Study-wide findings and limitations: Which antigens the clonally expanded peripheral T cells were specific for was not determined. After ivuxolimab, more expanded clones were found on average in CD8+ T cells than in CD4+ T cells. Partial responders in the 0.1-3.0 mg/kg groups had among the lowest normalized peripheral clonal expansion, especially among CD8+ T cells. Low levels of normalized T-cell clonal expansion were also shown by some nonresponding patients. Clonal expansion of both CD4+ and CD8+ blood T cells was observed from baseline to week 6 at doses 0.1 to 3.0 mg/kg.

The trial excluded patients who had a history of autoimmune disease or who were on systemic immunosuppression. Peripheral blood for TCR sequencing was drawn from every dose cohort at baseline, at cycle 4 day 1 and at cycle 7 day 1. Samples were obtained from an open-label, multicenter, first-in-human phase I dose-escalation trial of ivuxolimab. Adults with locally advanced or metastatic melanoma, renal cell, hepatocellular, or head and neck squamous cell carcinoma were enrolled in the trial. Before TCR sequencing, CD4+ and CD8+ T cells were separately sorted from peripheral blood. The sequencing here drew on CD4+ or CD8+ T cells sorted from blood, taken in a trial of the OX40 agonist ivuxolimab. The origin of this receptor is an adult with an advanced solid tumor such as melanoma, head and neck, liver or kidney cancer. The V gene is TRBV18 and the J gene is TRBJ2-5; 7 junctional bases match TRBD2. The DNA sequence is TGTGCCAGCTCGGCATACGAACCATCGGGGAGGGGACAAGAGACCCAGTACTTC. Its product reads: CASSAYEPSGRGQETQYF. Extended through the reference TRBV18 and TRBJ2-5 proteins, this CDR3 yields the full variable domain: NAGVMQNPRHLVRRRGQEARLRCSPMKGHSHVYWYRQLPEEGLKFMVYLQKENIIDESGMPKERFSAEFPKEGPSILRIQQVVRGDSAAYFCASSAYEPSGRGQETQYFGPGTRLLVL.